The sequence of this T cell receptor beta chain was determined in a study of T cell changes during pregnancy in multiple sclerosis. The assay was immunoSEQ multiplex PCR, and TCRdb's table has in-frame clones only and misses some. Of approximately 100,000 clones in the sample, around 90% were seen once. V was cut by 4 bases and J by 0 bases, with 9 bases left in between. This CDR3 contains 15 residues. Germline CDR1 and CDR2: LNHDA and SQIVND (reference sequence). Sequenced here: peripheral blood, sampled before pregnancy. This chain joins TRBV19 and TRBJ2-2; TRBD2 is a possible D gene (5 bases). The TCR originated in a female donor with multiple sclerosis, enrolled in a pregnancy study. DNA of the CDR3: TGTGCCAGTAGTACCCGGGGATCGAACACCGGGGAGCTGTTTTTT. It codes for CASSTRGSNTGELFF.